This TCR beta chain was captured in a study of T cells after yellow fever vaccination. TCRdb used MiXCR to reprocess the 5' RACE reads, holding one entry per CDR3 protein. Among more than 65,000 distinct CDR3 sequences listed, about 7.7% were seen once. This clonotype has at least ten counts. Germline loops: CDR1 MNHNS, CDR2 SASEGT. There are 14 residues in the CDR3. The J segment lost 5 bases and the V segment lost 4 bases, leaving 3 bases of the junction unmatched. This chain joins TRBV6-1 and TRBJ2-7; TRBD1 matches at 12 bases. The material sequenced was CD8+ T cells sorted from PBMCs, taken approximately 11 days after the first yellow fever vaccination. This clonotype was obtained from a young man who received the YFV17D yellow fever vaccine. The CDR3 loop is CASSAGTGGDEQYF. The DNA for the CDR3 is TGTGCCAGCAGTGCTGGGACAGGGGGCGACGAGCAGTACTTC.